The 24 T cell receptor beta chains below were found in one sample sequenced in a study of radiotherapy plus CTLA-4 blockade in lung cancer. The method was immunoSEQ multiplex PCR; TCRdb's version includes in-frame clones alone and lacks a portion of them. Of 85,000 to 120,000 clones in the sample, more than 75% were seen once. Sequencing used peripheral blood, obtained from a patient treated with radiotherapy plus ipilimumab. The source is a human donor with non-small cell lung cancer that progressed on radiotherapy plus ipilimumab. Some clones in this sample may be carry-over from other donors' samples.

This clone was seen only a few times. The V gene is TRBV4-1, the J gene TRBJ1-2; D remains ambiguous. The germline CDR1 and CDR2 sequences are MGHRA and YSYEKL. V dropped 1 base and J dropped 6 bases, with 12 bases sitting between them. The CDR3 spans 14 residues. CDR3 in amino acids: CASSQVILVHGYTF. Written as DNA, the CDR3 is TGCGCCAGCAGCCAAGTCATCCTCGTTCATGGCTACACCTTC.

CDR3 sequence: CASSLPVFYTEAFF. The CDR3, as DNA: TGTGCCAGCAGTTTACCAGTTTTCTACACTGAAGCTTTCTTT. This chain links TRBV28 with TRBJ1-1; no clear D. Trimming took 2 bases from V and 3 from J, leaving 10 bases between them. Germline CDR1 and CDR2: MDHEN and SYDVKM. The CDR3 length is 14 residues.

The chain has TRBV27 and TRBJ2-7; D is possibly TRBD1 or TRBD2 (5 bases each). V lost 2 bases, J lost 3 bases, and 11 bases lay in between. The CDR3 runs 14 residues. Germline V gene lookup returns CDR1 MNHEY and CDR2 SMNVEV (reference sequence). The CDR3 DNA follows: TGTGCCAGCAGTTTACTACCAGGGAGCTACGAGCAGTACTTC. Its protein product is CASSLLPGSYEQYF.

For the CDR3, the DNA is TGTGCCAGCAGCTTAACCGGCAGCTTGAACACTGAAGCTTTCTTT. Translation gives CASSLTGSLNTEAFF. The chain combines TRBV5-4 with TRBJ1-1; D unclear. The CDR3 has 15 residues. Trimming pared 2 bases from V and 0 bases from J, leaving 11 bases between. Germline V gives CDR1 SGHNT, CDR2 YYREEE (reference sequence).

This clone has a handful of counts. The chain couples TRBV7-2 to TRBJ1-6; 7 nucleotides match TRBD1. CDR3 length equals 18 residues. The germline V gene has CDR1 SGHTA and CDR2 FQGNSA. The ends lost 1 base at V and 3 bases at J; junction bases unmatched: 9. The CDR3 here is CASSLGMTGTNYNSPLHF. DNA of the CDR3: TGTGCCAGCAGCTTAGGTATGACAGGGACGAACTATAATTCACCCCTCCACTTT.

This clone has only one observation. The chain joins TRBV5-1 to TRBJ2-1; 7 bases are shared with TRBD2. Germline V CDR1 and CDR2: SGHRS, YFSETQ. This CDR3 has 13 residues. The junction had 6 bases not matched to a gene; V was cut back by 3 bases and J by 9 bases. The CDR3 sequence is CASSWAGVGEQFF. Here the CDR3 DNA reads TGCGCCAGCAGCTGGGCGGGGGTCGGTGAGCAGTTCTTC.

This sequence joins TRBV5-1 and TRBJ2-3, with a weak D call TRBD2 (6 bases). CDR1 is SGHRS and CDR2 is YFSETQ in the germline V gene. Trimming stripped 5 bases from V and 2 bases from J, with 15 bases between. This CDR3 spans 15 amino acids. The CDR3 sequence: CASRPNWDFTDTQYF. The CDR3 bases are TGCGCCAGCAGGCCAAATTGGGACTTCACAGATACGCAGTATTTT.

The table lists this clone with a few counts. The chain carries TRBV10-3 and TRBJ1-5; D ambiguous. The CDR3 length is 15 residues. Germline lookup yields CDR1 ENHRY and CDR2 SYGVKD. Trimming removed 3 bases from V and 4 bases from J, with 13 bases in between. In DNA form, the CDR3 reads TGTGCCATCAGTGATCAGTTGGGAGGGAATCAGCCCCAGCATTTT. Amino acid sequence: CAISDQLGGNQPQHF.

Concerning this clone itself: This CDR3 is also generated by other DNA sequences in the sample. The chain has TRBV7-9 and TRBJ2-5, with unresolved D. Between the trimmed V and J ends, which lost 0 bases and 5 bases, there was a span of 7 bases. Germline V gene lookup returns CDR1 SEHNR and CDR2 FQNEAQ (reference sequence). This CDR3 is built from 13 residues. CDR3 sequence: CASSLAGAETQYF. The CDR3 nucleotides are TGTGCCAGCAGCTTAGCTGGTGCGGAGACCCAGTACTTC. The variable domain in full, with the rest retrieved from reference TRBV7-9 and TRBJ2-5, is DTGVSQNPRHKITKRGQNVTFRCDPISEHNRLYWYRQTLGQGPEFLTYFQNEAQLEKSRLLSDRFSAERPKGSFSTLEIQRTEQGDSAMYLCASSLAGAETQYFGPGTRLLVL.

There are a few counts of this clone. The chain joins TRBV10-3 to TRBJ2-3; TRBD1 agrees at 7 bases. Germline CDR1 is ENHRY and CDR2 is SYGVKD. Trimming at V came to 0 bases and at J to 1 base, leaving 7 bases not matched to a gene. The CDR3 is 17 residues long. CDR3 DNA: TGTGCCATCAGTGAGTCAGCCGGGACAGTGCGCACAGATACGCAGTATTTT. Protein: CAISESAGTVRTDTQYF.

The chain carries TRBV7-2 and TRBJ2-7; D possibly uses TRBD1 or TRBD2 (5 bases each). Germline loops: CDR1 SGHTA, CDR2 FQGNSA. The CDR3 has 14 amino acids. Trimming shortened V by 5 bases and J by 3 bases, and 14 bases separated the two germline ends. The chain's CDR3 is CASSQGPIDYEQYF. In DNA form, the CDR3 reads TGTGCCAGCAGCCAGGGACCGATAGACTACGAGCAGTACTTC.

The chain carries TRBV5-1 and TRBJ2-7; the match to TRBD1 covers 10 bases. There are 16 residues in the CDR3. Trimming cost V 0 bases and J 4 bases; bases outside gene matches: 7. Germline loops: CDR1 SGHRS, CDR2 YFSETQ. The CDR3 DNA is TGCGCCAGCAGCTTGGCGGGACAGGGGTTCGGGTACGAGCAGTACTTC. It encodes CASSLAGQGFGYEQYF.

V is TRBV7-3 and J is TRBJ2-5; D not resolved. Germline assignment: CDR1 SGHTA and CDR2 FQGTGA. The CDR3 sequence is 15 residues long. Trimming removed 3 bases from V and 0 bases from J, with 11 bases in between. The CDR3 loop reads CASSLYPGHQETQYF. The CDR3 DNA follows: TGTGCCAGCAGCTTGTATCCGGGCCACCAAGAGACCCAGTACTTC.

The chain combines TRBV18 with TRBJ1-2; D might be TRBD1 (5 bases). The ends were cut back, 6 bases at V and 8 bases at J, with 19 bases in the middle. Germline values: CDR1 KGHSH, CDR2 LQKENI. The CDR3 runs to 14 residues. This chain's CDR3 is CASSRWGGIEGYTF. The CDR3 DNA follows: TGTGCCAGCTCGCGCTGGGGGGGAATTGAGGGCTACACCTTC.

Written as DNA, the CDR3 is TGTGCCAGCAGTTTTCTGGGTTCGGCCGCCCAAGAGACCCAGTACTTC. The encoded protein is CASSFLGSAAQETQYF. The V call is TRBV28, the J call TRBJ2-5; D is undetermined. The CDR3 is 16 residues long. Germline values: CDR1 MDHEN, CDR2 SYDVKM. Trimming pared 3 bases from V and 1 base from J, leaving 15 bases between.

This clone was seen only a few times. The chain links TRBV5-1 to TRBJ2-7, with a tentative D call TRBD1 (8 bases). This CDR3 has 15 residues. The V gene lost 2 bases and the J gene lost 1 base, with 13 bases spanning the gap. In germline, CDR1 is SGHRS, CDR2 YFSETQ. CDR3 protein: CASSLTGGDSYEQYF. The CDR3 DNA sequence: TGCGCCAGCAGCTTAACAGGGGGGGATTCCTACGAGCAGTACTTC.

This chain connects TRBV9 to TRBJ1-3; D ambiguous. From germline, CDR1 is SGDLS and CDR2 YYNGEE. The CDR3 sequence is 14 residues long. V was shortened by 3 bases and J by 0 bases, with 7 bases between the two germline ends. CDR3 region: CASSEGPSGNTIYF. The CDR3 DNA follows: TGTGCCAGCAGCGAAGGACCCTCTGGAAACACCATATATTTT.

The J gene is TRBJ2-3, the V gene TRBV5-1, with a possible D match to TRBD1 (6 bases). Germline V gene sequence: CDR1 SGHRS, CDR2 YFSETQ. This CDR3 contains 14 residues. Trimming cost V 2 bases and J 4 bases, with 11 bases left between them. This CDR3 reads CASSLTTGSDTQYF. The DNA for the CDR3 is TGCGCCAGCAGCTTAACTACAGGGTCAGATACGCAGTATTTT.

The CDR3 here is CATSRDHTARGTEAFF. As DNA, the CDR3 is TGTGCCACCAGCAGAGATCACACTGCAAGGGGTACTGAAGCTTTCTTT. The chain employs TRBV15 and TRBJ1-1, with a tentative D call TRBD1 (5 bases). The CDR3 totals 16 residues. The V and J ends lost 0 bases and 5 bases respectively, with 16 bases between them. Looked up from germline, CDR1 is LNHNV and CDR2 is YYDKDF (reference sequence). The full variable domain, with the rest looked up from reference TRBV15 and TRBJ1-1, is DAMVIQNPRYQVTQFGKPVTLSCSQTLNHNVMYWYQQKSSQAPKLLFHYYDKDFNNEADTPDNFQSRRPNTSFCFLDIRSPGLGDTAMYLCATSRDHTARGTEAFFGQGTRLTVV.

This rearrangement joins TRBV5-5 to TRBJ1-2, with D tentatively TRBD1 (5 bases). V lost 2 bases, J lost 5 bases, and 19 bases lay in between. Germline values: CDR1 SGHKS, CDR2 YYEKEE (reference sequence). CDR3 length: 16 amino acids. The CDR3 bases are TGTGCCAGCAGCTTAGCTTCCGGGACGGAGCATTATGGCTACACCTTC. This codes for CASSLASGTEHYGYTF. Full variable domain (outside the CDR3, taken from reference TRBV5-5 and TRBJ1-2): DAGVTQSPTHLIKTRGQQVTLRCSPISGHKSVSWYQQVLGQGPQFIFQYYEKEERGRGNFPDRFSARQFPNYSSELNVNALLLGDSALYLCASSLASGTEHYGYTFGSGTRLTVV.

The V call is TRBV11-1, the J call TRBJ1-4, with a possible D match to TRBD1 (5 bases). This CDR3 comprises 12 residues. Germline V lookup: CDR1 SGHAT, CDR2 FQDESV (reference sequence). CDR3 sequence: CATQGDAEKLFF. The CDR3 DNA reads TGTGCTACCCAGGGCGACGCTGAAAAACTGTTTTTT.

The chain combines TRBV4-2 with TRBJ1-2, with D possibly matching TRBD1 (6 bases). The germline gives CDR1 LGHNA, CDR2 YNFKEQ. The CDR3 sequence is 13 residues long. Trimming removed 4 bases from V and 8 bases from J, with 14 bases in between. The CDR3 sequence is CASSPKGERGYTF. The CDR3 coding sequence is TGTGCCAGCAGCCCAAAGGGGGAAAGAGGCTACACCTTC.

The chain links TRBV2 to TRBJ2-2; D gene uncertain. Germline CDR1 is SNHLY and CDR2 is FYNNEI. Trimming removed 4 bases from V and 3 bases from J, with 6 bases in between. The CDR3 spans 13 residues. In DNA form, the CDR3 reads TGTGCCAGCAGTGGCAAATACACCGGGGAGCTGTTTTTT. Its translation is CASSGKYTGELFF.

This chain links TRBV7-6 with TRBJ1-2; D is uncertain. The germline V gene has CDR1 SGHVS and CDR2 FNYEAQ. The CDR3 is 12 amino acids. V gave up 4 bases and J gave up 6 bases, with 9 bases separating them. The CDR3 DNA sequence: TGTGCCAGCAGCTCAAGACTACATGGCTACACCTTC. This sequence encodes CASSSRLHGYTF.